The present TCR beta chain was sequenced within a study of blood T cell repertoires in COVID-19. Clones were sequenced by immunoSEQ multiplex PCR, and TCRdb holds only the in-frame ones, with some missing. The sample has roughly 200,000 clones; over 75% are singletons. The CDR3 consists of 14 residues. Trimming cost V 4 bases and J 9 bases, with 17 bases left between them. Per the germline V gene, CDR1 is SGHRS and CDR2 is YFSETQ. The source is a man aged 55 to 70 with acute or convalescent COVID-19. This rearrangement joins TRBV5-1 to TRBJ2-1, with D perhaps matching TRBD1 (5 bases). Material: peripheral blood. The CDR3 DNA follows: TGCGCCAGCAGCATGCTCAGGGAATCTACTGAGCAGTTCTTC. Translating gives CASSMLRESTEQFF.